This is a list of T cell receptor beta chains from one sample in a study of cytomegalovirus exposure and HLA in healthy donors. The assay was immunoSEQ multiplex PCR, and TCRdb's table has in-frame clones only and misses some. Among about 170,000 clones listed, more than 70% were seen once. The specimen sequenced was PBMCs. All receptors derive from a girl aged 10-17 years in good health and CMV-seronegative. Both conserved end residues are part of each CDR3. Each record gives: J gene, D gene, clone size, V gene, CDR3 protein, CDR3 DNA. A D gene is named only where the DNA matches it firmly. For some rows the clone size is stated as once, few or many, or as a class when expanded; others skip it.

>TRBJ2-7|-|-|TRBV19
CASSIGGQTYEQYF
TGTGCCAGTAGTATCGGGGGGCAGACCTACGAGCAGTACTTC
>TRBJ2-7|TRBD1|few|TRBV18
CASSPRQGGPYEQYF
TGTGCCAGCTCACCAAGACAGGGTGGGCCTTACGAGCAGTACTTC
>TRBJ2-7|-|few|TRBV2
CAITTRGYEQYF
TGTGCCATTACTACCCGCGGCTACGAGCAGTACTTC
>TRBJ1-2|-|-|TRBV29-1
CSVEAQGPGYGYTF
TGCAGCGTTGAAGCACAGGGTCCCGGCTATGGCTACACCTTC
>TRBJ1-2|-|-|TRBV11-2
CASSLGRQGYGSGYTF
TGTGCCAGCAGCTTAGGGAGGCAAGGGTATGGCTCTGGCTACACCTTC
>TRBJ2-3|TRBD2|once|TRBV14
CASSPLADPRDTQYF
TGTGCCAGCAGCCCCCTAGCGGATCCCCGGGATACGCAGTATTTT
>TRBJ2-7|-|-|TRBV5-6
CASSLEGEYEQYF
TGTGCCAGCAGCTTGGAGGGGGAATACGAGCAGTACTTC
>TRBJ2-3|-|-|TRBV2
CASRAGGTDTQYF
TGTGCCAGCAGGGCAGGGGGCACAGATACGCAGTATTTT
>TRBJ2-7|TRBD1|-|TRBV6-1
CASSEGQGGYYEQYF
TGTGCCAGCAGTGAAGGACAGGGGGGTTACTACGAGCAGTACTTC
>TRBJ2-5|TRBD1|once|TRBV18
CASSPPGTAQETQYF
TGTGCCAGCTCACCACCTGGGACAGCACAAGAGACCCAGTACTTC
>TRBJ1-5|-|few|TRBV6-5
CASSLSAGPNQPQHF
TGTGCCAGCAGCCTGTCAGCGGGCCCCAATCAGCCCCAGCATTTT
>TRBJ1-3|-|-|TRBV19
CASSPTASGNTIYF
TGTGCCAGTAGTCCCACAGCCTCTGGAAACACCATATATTTT
>TRBJ2-3|TRBD2|-|TRBV5-4
CASSAAGSGGADTQYF
TGTGCCAGCAGCGCCGCCGGTAGCGGGGGGGCAGATACGCAGTATTTT
>TRBJ1-1|-|-|TRBV12-5
CASGFSLDTEAFF
TGTGCTAGTGGTTTCTCCTTAGACACTGAAGCTTTCTTT
>TRBJ1-4|TRBD1|-|TRBV5-5
CASSSGQGNAEKLFF
TGTGCCAGCAGCTCAGGACAGGGGAACGCTGAAAAACTGTTTTTT
>TRBJ2-1|-|once|TRBV20-1
CSAPSRLEQFF
TGCAGTGCTCCCTCCCGACTTGAGCAGTTCTTC
>TRBJ1-1|-|-|TRBV20-1
CSALAGTEAFF
TGCAGTGCTCTCGCGGGTACTGAAGCTTTCTTT
>TRBJ1-1|-|-|TRBV5-1
CASSLEVGGTAEAFF
TGCGCCAGCAGCTTGGAGGTCGGGGGAACGGCTGAAGCTTTCTTT
>TRBJ2-3|-|-|TRBV27
CASSPREYSDTQYF
TGTGCCAGCAGTCCCCGGGAGTATTCAGATACGCAGTATTTT
>TRBJ1-2|-|-|TRBV5-1
CASSLDWTRPNYGYTF
TGCGCCAGCAGCTTAGATTGGACAAGACCTAACTATGGCTACACCTTC
>TRBJ2-7|-|-|TRBV19
CASSRTVSYEQYF
TGTGCCAGTAGTAGAACGGTATCCTACGAGCAGTACTTC
>TRBJ1-5|-|few|TRBV7-8
CASSLLPTGGNQPQHF
TGTGCCAGCAGCTTGTTGCCGACAGGCGGCAATCAGCCCCAGCATTTT
>TRBJ2-1|-|-|TRBV19
CASSVAQLIQSSYNEQFF
TGTGCCAGTAGTGTTGCCCAGCTAATACAGAGCTCCTACAATGAGCAGTTCTTC
>TRBJ2-1|-|-|TRBV5-1
CASSPYYTGNEQFF
TGCGCCAGCAGCCCATACTATACAGGGAATGAGCAGTTCTTC
>TRBJ1-2|TRBD1|-|TRBV5-6
CASSKDRGEGYTF
TGTGCCAGCAGCAAGGACAGGGGAGAGGGCTACACCTTC
>TRBJ1-5|-|-|TRBV15
CATVPGLANQPQHF
TGTGCCACCGTACCGGGACTGGCCAATCAGCCCCAGCATTTT
>TRBJ1-6|-|-|TRBV6-5
CASSEGPGESPLHF
TGTGCCAGCAGTGAAGGGCCAGGGGAGTCACCCCTCCACTTT
>TRBJ2-5|TRBD2|-|TRBV6-5
CASSRPGLAETQYF
TGTGCCAGCAGTAGACCGGGACTAGCAGAGACCCAGTACTTC
>TRBJ1-2|-|-|TRBV18
CASSPPEAVGYTF
TGTGCCAGCTCACCACCCGAGGCCGTAGGCTACACCTTC
>TRBJ2-5|TRBD2|-|TRBV5-1
CASSSSGRGEETQYF
TGCGCCAGCAGCTCAAGCGGGAGGGGGGAAGAGACCCAGTACTTC
>TRBJ2-1|TRBD1|-|TRBV29-1
CSVEDWTGGAGEQFF
TGCAGCGTTGAAGATTGGACAGGGGGCGCCGGTGAGCAGTTCTTC
>TRBJ1-1|TRBD1|once|TRBV5-8
CASSRDREGPSSTEAFF
TGTGCCAGCAGCCGGGACAGGGAAGGTCCCTCGAGCACTGAAGCTTTCTTT
>TRBJ1-4|-|-|TRBV6-6
CASRPGYVTEKLFF
TGTGCCAGCAGGCCAGGGTATGTGACGGAAAAACTGTTTTTT